The clone carrying this T cell receptor beta chain came up a few times. Its matching antigen is unknown. Germline V CDR1 and CDR2: DFQATT, SNEGSKA (reference sequence). The CDR3 consists of 13 residues. The record originates from a study of blood T cells in healthy people across ages. A second PCR of 7 to 11 cycles used a sample-barcoded 5' primer and a J-beta primer mix. MiXCR, applied by TCRdb to the 5' RACE reads, yields one record per CDR3 protein. This sample has over 700,000 distinct CDR3 sequences; about 25% occur once, and the top ten carry just under 9.5%. The study's findings and limits: Relative to aged donors, long-lived donors carried more naive CD4+ cells and displayed higher diversity.

The same sample was also studied in work on T cells of mothers and their children. Turning to that study: Donation came from three healthy Caucasian mothers together with their six children. Reads obtained per mother exceeded 9.5 million TCR beta CDR3 reads, with 3 million to 3.5 million obtained per child. Regardless of relatedness, pairs show thymic selection shaping TCR recombination output in a similar manner.

Sequencing was carried out using blood. This rearrangement joins TRBV20-1 to TRBJ2-5, with D perhaps matching TRBD2 (6 bases). The J call is uncertain, as TRBJ2-7 better fits the DNA end. The sequence was obtained from a boy younger than 18 in good health. The CDR3: CSAQGGNSYEQYF. The DNA for the CDR3 is TGCAGTGCTCAGGGAGGCAACAGCTACGAGCAGTACTTC.